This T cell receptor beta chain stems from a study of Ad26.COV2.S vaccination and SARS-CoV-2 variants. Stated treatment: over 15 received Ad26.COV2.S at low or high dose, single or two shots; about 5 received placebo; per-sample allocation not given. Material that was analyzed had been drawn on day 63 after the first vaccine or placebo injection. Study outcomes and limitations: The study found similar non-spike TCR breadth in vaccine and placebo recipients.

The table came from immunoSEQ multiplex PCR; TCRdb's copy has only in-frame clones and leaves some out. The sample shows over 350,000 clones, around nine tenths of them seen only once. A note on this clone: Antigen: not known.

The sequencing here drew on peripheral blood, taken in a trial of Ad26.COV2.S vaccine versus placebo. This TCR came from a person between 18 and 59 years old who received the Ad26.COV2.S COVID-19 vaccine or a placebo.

The CDR3 DNA is TGCGCCAGCAGCTTTGGTTCTAACTATGGCTACACCTTC. Translation gives CASSFGSNYGYTF. The chain couples TRBV5-1 to TRBJ1-2, with D unclear. Germline lookup yields CDR1 SGHRS and CDR2 YFSETQ. V was cut by 2 bases and J by 0 bases, with 5 bases left in between. CDR3 size: 13 residues.